These 15 T cell receptor beta chains were all obtained from the same sample, sequenced in a study of T-cell memory formation after mild COVID-19. Via MiXCR, TCRdb re-called the 5' RACE reads, giving one row per CDR3 protein. This table holds some 150,000 distinct CDR3 sequences, about 19% found once. Sequenced input: PBMCs or a T cell subset sorted from them (not recorded which). These receptors all stem from an adult woman who had mild COVID-19 (a few samples of this study predate the infection). Cell type and time point are not known.

The chain couples TRBV12-3 or TRBV12-4 to TRBJ1-2; 7 nucleotides line up with TRBD1. The CDR3 runs to 14 residues. Trimming took 6 bases from V and 5 from J; bases not matched to a gene: 9. DNA of the CDR3: TGTGCCAGCAGCAGACAGGGAGGGACATATGGCTACACCTTC. Translating gives CASSRQGGTYGYTF.

This clonotype was seen repeatedly, ten times or more. The chain links TRBV12-3 or TRBV12-4 to TRBJ2-1, with D hard to call. The V and J ends lost 6 bases and 9 bases respectively, with 9 bases between them. The CDR3 runs to 11 residues. Here the CDR3 DNA reads TGTGCCAGCAGGAAGATAGGTGAGCAGTTCTTC. Translating gives CASRKIGEQFF.

This rearrangement joins TRBV7-7 to TRBJ1-2, with 8 bases matching TRBD1. Germline assignment: CDR1 SSHAT and CDR2 FNYEAQ (reference sequence). Trimming removed 2 bases from V and 0 bases from J; junction bases left unmatched: 23. CDR3 size: 22 residues. The CDR3 reads CASSLMSGATSRRQGSNYGYTF. CDR3 bases: TGTGCCAGCAGCTTAATGTCCGGAGCCACTAGCAGGAGACAGGGGTCTAACTATGGCTACACCTTC. The whole variable domain, remainder taken from reference TRBV7-7 and TRBJ1-2, is GAGVSQSPRYKVTKRGQDVTLRCDPISSHATLYWYQQALGQGPEFLTYFNYEAQPDKSGLPSDRFSAERPEGSISTLTIQRTEQRDSAMYRCASSLMSGATSRRQGSNYGYTFGSGTRLTVV.

The V and J genes are TRBV7-2 and TRBJ1-3; the D gene is possibly TRBD1 (6 bases). V shed 6 bases and J shed 0 bases, with 15 bases lying between them. Germline assignment: CDR1 SGHTA and CDR2 FQGNSA. The CDR3 totals 16 residues. The CDR3 loop is CASSSRGRTSGNTIYF. The CDR3 region has the DNA TGTGCCAGCAGTTCACGGGGGCGGACCTCTGGAAACACCATATATTTT.

This clonotype showed up many times. V usage is TRBV7-8 and J usage is TRBJ2-2; 15 bases fit TRBD2. The CDR3 spans 18 residues. The V gene's germline CDR1 is SGHVS and CDR2 FQNEAQ. V lost 5 bases and J lost 4; bases outside the gene matches: 8. Here the CDR3 reads CASSPRTSGRGVTGELFF. CDR3 sequence (DNA): TGTGCCAGCAGCCCCCGGACTAGCGGGAGGGGGGTCACCGGGGAGCTGTTTTTT.

This clonotype was observed a few times. The chain recombines TRBV9 with TRBJ2-1, with 9 nucleotides matching TRBD1. Germline CDR1 SGDLS, CDR2 YYNGEE. V lost 2 bases and J lost 6; bases outside the gene matches: 6. CDR3 length: 15 residues. The CDR3 reads CASSVGTGTSNEQFF. The CDR3, as DNA: TGTGCCAGCAGCGTCGGGACAGGGACTTCCAATGAGCAGTTCTTC.

In its sample, this clonotype was seen a few times. V is TRBV15 and J is TRBJ2-3; D possibly uses TRBD1 or TRBD2 (5 bases each). The V end was cut by 4 bases, the J end by 1 base, with 15 bases between. Per the germline V gene, CDR1 is LNHNV and CDR2 is YYDKDF (reference sequence). The CDR3 contains 16 residues. CDR3 DNA: TGTGCCACCAGCACCACCCCGGGACGCCGCACAGATACGCAGTATTTT. Translation gives CATSTTPGRRTDTQYF.

The V and J genes are TRBV6-2 or TRBV6-3 and TRBJ1-5; D gene unclear. The germline V and J ends were trimmed by 2 bases and 0 bases, with 5 bases remaining between them. Germline lookup yields CDR1 MNHEY and CDR2 SVGEGT. This CDR3 is built from 14 residues. CDR3 in amino acids: CASSYRVSNQPQHF. As DNA, the CDR3 is TGTGCCAGCAGTTACCGGGTTAGCAATCAGCCCCAGCATTTT.

The rearrangement joins TRBV6-5 to TRBJ2-7; D not resolved. V lost 0 bases to trimming and J lost 3 bases, with 12 bases between them. The CDR3 covers 15 residues. CDR1 MNHEY and CDR2 SVGAGI come from the germline V gene. CDR3 coding DNA: TGTGCCAGCAGTTACTCGATACTGGGGAACTACGAGCAGTACTTC. Protein product: CASSYSILGNYEQYF.

The chain employs TRBV5-1 and TRBJ2-5, with 7 bases fitting TRBD2. Germline trimming cut 0 bases from V and 5 bases from J; bases unmatched to any gene: 7. The germline gives CDR1 SGHRS, CDR2 YFSETQ. CDR3 length equals 15 residues. For the CDR3, the DNA is TGCGCCAGCAGCTTGGCCAGCACCGGGGGGGAGACCCAGTACTTC. Residues: CASSLASTGGETQYF.

The CDR3 loop is CASSTGISSYEQYF. As DNA, the CDR3 is TGTGCCAGCTCGACAGGGATAAGCTCCTACGAGCAGTACTTC. The gene calls are TRBV3-1 and TRBJ2-7; 7 bases agree with TRBD1. Germline V gene sequence: CDR1 LGHDT, CDR2 YNNKEL (reference sequence). The V and J ends lost 8 bases and 0 bases, in that order; junction bases with no gene match: 7. The CDR3 has 14 amino acids.

This clonotype has a handful of counts. The chain links TRBV20-1 to TRBJ2-6; D unclear. CDR1 and CDR2 from the germline V gene are DFQATT and SNEGSKA (reference sequence). V shed 5 bases and J shed 0 bases, with 8 bases lying between them. This CDR3 has 14 residues. Here the CDR3 DNA reads TGCAGTGCTTCCAGAGCCTCTGGGGCCAACGTCCTGACTTTC. Translated: CSASRASGANVLTF.

The J gene is TRBJ2-7, the V gene TRBV29-1; 7 bases map to TRBD1. This CDR3 has 13 amino acids. CDR1 is SQVTM, CDR2 ANQGSEA, per germline. V was pared by 6 bases and J by 2 bases, with 7 bases of the junction left unmatched. The CDR3 loop is CSVTGTAAYEQYF. The CDR3 bases are TGCAGCGTAACCGGGACAGCCGCCTACGAGCAGTACTTC.

This clonotype was found a few times. The genes are TRBV7-3 and TRBJ2-1; D unclear. This CDR3 is 13 amino acids long. V lost 4 bases, J lost 2 bases, and 6 bases lay in between. Germline CDR1 and CDR2: SGHTA and FQGTGA. The CDR3 DNA reads TGTGCCAGCAGCTCTACAGCCTACAATGAGCAGTTCTTC. It codes for CASSSTAYNEQFF.

The chain has TRBV5-1 and TRBJ1-6; the D gene is possibly TRBD1 (5 bases). CDR3 length: 17 amino acids. V was cut by 0 bases and J by 6 bases, with 16 bases left in between. Germline V lookup: CDR1 SGHRS, CDR2 YFSETQ. The CDR3 DNA sequence: TGCGCCAGCAGCTTGGTGGTCGGGGCGGCGGGTAATTCACCCCTCCACTTT. Protein product: CASSLVVGAAGNSPLHF.